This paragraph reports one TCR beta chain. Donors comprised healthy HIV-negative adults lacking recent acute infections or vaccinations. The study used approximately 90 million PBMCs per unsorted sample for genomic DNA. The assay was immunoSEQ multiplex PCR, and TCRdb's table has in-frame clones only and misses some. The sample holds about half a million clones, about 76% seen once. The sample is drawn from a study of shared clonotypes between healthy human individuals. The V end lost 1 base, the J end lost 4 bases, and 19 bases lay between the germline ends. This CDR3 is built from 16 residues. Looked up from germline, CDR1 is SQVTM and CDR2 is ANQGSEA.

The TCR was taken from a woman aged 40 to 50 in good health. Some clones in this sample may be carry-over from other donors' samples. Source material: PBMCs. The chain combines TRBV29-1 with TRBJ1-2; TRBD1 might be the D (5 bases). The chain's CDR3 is CSVEAGPKTSLYGYTF. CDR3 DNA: TGCAGCGTTGAAGCGGGACCGAAGACTTCTCTCTATGGCTACACCTTC.